Shown below are 30 T cell receptor beta chains from a single sample sequenced in a study of cytomegalovirus exposure and HLA in healthy donors. Both 60 Vbeta primers and 13 Jbeta primers went into the PCR. Sequenced by immunoSEQ multiplex PCR; TCRdb stores in-frame clones only, minus some. The profile covers about 68,000 clones, with 80% to 90% appearing a single time and around 7% taken by the ten largest. The source material was PBMCs. Receptor source: a human donor in good health.

The rearrangement links TRBV10-3 to TRBJ1-1; D is perhaps TRBD1 (5 bases). The ends were cut back, 3 bases at V and 0 bases at J, with 8 bases in the middle. The CDR3 has 14 residues. Per the germline V gene, CDR1 is ENHRY and CDR2 is SYGVKD. This CDR3 is CAISDVTVNTEAFF. The CDR3 DNA sequence: TGTGCCATCAGTGATGTGACAGTGAACACTGAAGCTTTCTTT.

V usage is TRBV5-1 and J usage is TRBJ2-7; 7 nucleotides line up with TRBD1. This CDR3 is built from 15 residues. Germline CDR1 is SGHRS and CDR2 is YFSETQ. The junction had 10 bases not matched to a gene; V was cut back by 5 bases and J by 2 bases. Here the CDR3 reads CASSAGTVSPYEQYF. The CDR3 nucleotides read TGCGCCAGCAGTGCCGGGACAGTGAGTCCCTACGAGCAGTACTTC.

This clone was seen a handful of times. V is TRBV6-5 and J is TRBJ1-1, with TRBD1 identical over 9 bases. The CDR3 loop spans 15 amino acids. V lost 5 bases, J lost 1 base, and 5 bases stayed unmatched. The germline V gene encodes CDR1 MNHEY and CDR2 SVGAGI. CDR3 loop: CASSRTGVPNTEAFF. The CDR3 region has the DNA TGTGCCAGCAGTAGGACAGGGGTCCCGAACACTGAAGCTTTCTTT.

The V gene is TRBV19, the J gene TRBJ2-2; 7 bases agree with TRBD2. Germline CDR1 is LNHDA and CDR2 is SQIVND (reference sequence). The CDR3 extends over 15 amino acids. Trimming took 3 bases from V and 6 from J; bases not matched to a gene: 7. The CDR3 region is CASSMGGSTAGELFF. Written as DNA, the CDR3 is TGTGCCAGTAGTATGGGGGGGTCCACGGCCGGGGAGCTGTTTTTT.

The chain uses TRBV2 and TRBJ2-7; TRBD1 matches 10 bases. The CDR3 loop spans 15 amino acids. The trim removed 5 bases at V and 5 bases at J, leaving 9 bases unmatched. Germline CDR1 reads SNHLY; CDR2 reads FYNNEI. The CDR3: CASSNPGQGNDEQYF. The CDR3 region has the DNA TGTGCCAGCAGTAACCCGGGACAGGGGAACGACGAGCAGTACTTC.

The CDR3 coding sequence is TGCGCCAGCAGTCCCGGGACTAGCGGAAACACCGGGGAGCTGTTTTTT. This gives the protein CASSPGTSGNTGELFF. This rearrangement joins TRBV5-1 to TRBJ2-2, with 11 bases identical to TRBD2. The CDR3 totals 16 residues. The V gene's germline CDR1 is SGHRS and CDR2 YFSETQ. V lost 5 bases, J lost 2 bases, and 5 bases stayed unmatched.

The chain has TRBV5-1 and TRBJ1-1, with TRBD1 identical over 7 bases. Germline V gene data show CDR1 as SGHRS and CDR2 as YFSETQ. The length of the CDR3 is 17 residues. The J segment lost 1 base and the V segment lost 2 bases, leaving 11 bases of the junction unmatched. The chain's CDR3 is CASSFSNRTGPNTEAFF. In DNA, the CDR3 is TGCGCCAGCAGCTTCTCAAACCGGACAGGACCGAACACTGAAGCTTTCTTT.

The chain employs TRBV9 and TRBJ2-2; 7 bases map to TRBD2. In germline, CDR1 is SGDLS, CDR2 YYNGEE. After removal of 0 bases from V and 1 base from J, the junction contained 3 bases not matched to a gene. The CDR3 length is 16 residues. The CDR3 DNA follows: TGTGCCAGCAGCGTAGGAGCTAGCGGGAACACCGGGGAGCTGTTTTTT. It is translated as CASSVGASGNTGELFF.

The V gene is TRBV5-1, the J gene TRBJ1-2; a weak D match, TRBD1 (5 bases). This CDR3 region has 15 residues. V lost 4 bases to trimming and J lost 2 bases, with 15 bases between them. CDR1 is SGHRS, CDR2 YFSETQ, per germline. CDR3 DNA sequence: TGCGCCAGCAGCGTCTCAGGGTCTAGAAACTATGGCTACACCTTC. Translation gives CASSVSGSRNYGYTF. Filled out from reference TRBV5-1 and TRBJ1-2, the complete variable domain reads KAGVTQTPRYLIKTRGQQVTLSCSPISGHRSVSWYQQTPGQGLQFLFEYFSETQRNKGNFPGRFSGRQFSNSRSEMNVSTLELGDSALYLCASSVSGSRNYGYTFGSGTRLTVV.

This chain uses TRBV29-1 with TRBJ2-7, with unresolved D. Germline V gene sequence: CDR1 SQVTM, CDR2 ANQGSEA. The germline V and J ends were trimmed by 4 bases and 7 bases, with 11 bases remaining between them. The CDR3 has 11 amino acids. The CDR3 DNA is TGCAGCGTTGGAACTTCGAGGGAGCAGTACTTC. Translating it yields CSVGTSREQYF.

This chain joins TRBV6-6 and TRBJ1-4; maybe TRBD1 (5 bases). The CDR3 totals 13 residues. V was shortened by 2 bases and J by 10 bases, with 11 bases between the two germline ends. Germline-derived CDR1 and CDR2 are MNHNY and SVGAGI (reference sequence). The CDR3 DNA is TGTGCCAGCAGTTACGGGGGGGATGGAAAACTGTTTTTT. Protein: CASSYGGDGKLFF.

V usage is TRBV5-4 and J usage is TRBJ2-2; 11 positions match TRBD2. The junction had 3 bases not matched to a gene; V was cut back by 3 bases and J by 2 bases. CDR3 length equals 16 residues. CDR1 SGHNT and CDR2 YYREEE come from the germline V gene (reference sequence). The CDR3 here is CASSWGLADNTGELFF. CDR3 DNA: TGTGCCAGCAGCTGGGGACTAGCGGATAACACCGGGGAGCTGTTTTTT.

The chain uses TRBV15 and TRBJ2-7; D not resolved. Germline assignment: CDR1 LNHNV and CDR2 YYDKDF (reference sequence). There are 15 residues in the CDR3. V dropped 0 bases and J dropped 0 bases, with 9 bases sitting between them. CDR3 region: CATSRDLAISYEQYF. Here the CDR3 DNA reads TGTGCCACCAGCAGAGATTTGGCAATCTCCTACGAGCAGTACTTC.

A remark on this clone: The same CDR3 arises from other DNA sequences in this sample as well. The CDR3 reads CAWSVQGGDEQYF. DNA for the CDR3: TGTGCCTGGAGTGTACAAGGGGGGGACGAGCAGTACTTC. The rearrangement joins TRBV30 to TRBJ2-7, with a possible D match to TRBD2 (7 bases). With 0 bases removed from V and 5 bases from J, the gap between germline ends came to 11 bases. This CDR3 is built from 13 residues. Germline-derived CDR1 and CDR2 are GTSNPN and SVGIG (reference sequence).

This chain uses TRBV7-7 with TRBJ2-3; D is perhaps TRBD2 (6 bases). V lost 1 base and J 0 bases, leaving 11 bases between the germline ends. The CDR3 contains 16 residues. From germline, CDR1 is SSHAT and CDR2 FNYEAQ (reference sequence). DNA for the CDR3: TGTGCCAGCAGCTTAGGCACCGGGACTAGCACAGATACGCAGTATTTT. Translated, it gives CASSLGTGTSTDTQYF.

The chain joins TRBV10-3 to TRBJ2-1; a possible D gene is TRBD2 (6 bases). The germline gives CDR1 ENHRY, CDR2 SYGVKD. The CDR3 has 15 residues. Trimming took 4 bases from V and 10 from J, leaving 20 bases between them. Here the CDR3 DNA reads TGTGCCATCAGTGCTCGGGGGACTGATGAAGGAGAGCAGTTCTTC. Encoded protein: CAISARGTDEGEQFF.

This clone appeared once. This CDR3 is CASTWGGRDSGYTF. CDR3 bases: TGTGCCAGCACCTGGGGGGGCAGGGACTCTGGCTACACCTTC. The chain uses TRBV21-1 and TRBJ1-2. TRBV21-1 is a pseudogene. The CDR3 loop spans 14 amino acids.

The chain couples TRBV7-3 to TRBJ2-2; 10 bases map to TRBD1. CDR1 and CDR2 from the germline V gene are SGHTA and FQGTGA. Trimming at V came to 5 bases and at J to 0 bases, leaving 3 bases not matched to a gene. The CDR3 spans 16 residues. The CDR3 DNA reads TGTGCCAGCAGCAGACAGGGGGCCTCGAACACCGGGGAGCTGTTTTTT. It codes for CASSRQGASNTGELFF.

The genes are TRBV11-1 and TRBJ2-7; 12 nucleotides match TRBD2. This CDR3 region has 17 residues. Unmatched junction bases numbered 8, after V lost 1 base and J lost 4 bases. From germline, CDR1 is SGHAT and CDR2 FQDESV (reference sequence). The DNA for the CDR3 is TGTGCCAGCAGCTTAGGATCGACTAGCGGGGGAAGATACGAGCAGTACTTC. This sequence encodes CASSLGSTSGGRYEQYF.

This chain links TRBV5-1 with TRBJ2-2; TRBD2 matches 9 bases. The junction had 1 base not matched to a gene; V was cut back by 3 bases and J by 7 bases. This CDR3 spans 13 amino acids. Germline CDR1 reads SGHRS; CDR2 reads YFSETQ. CDR3 residues: CASSWTSVGELFF. The CDR3 DNA reads as TGCGCCAGCAGCTGGACTAGCGTCGGGGAGCTGTTTTTT.

The gene calls are TRBV6-1 and TRBJ1-6; a weak D match, TRBD1 (5 bases). Germline lookup yields CDR1 MNHNS and CDR2 SASEGT. Trimming shortened V by 4 bases and J by 9 bases, and 22 bases separated the two germline ends. The CDR3 spans 17 residues. The CDR3 DNA follows: TGTGCCAGCAGTGCGAATATCCCAGGGCTGGCTGCTTCACCCCTCCACTTT. Its translation is CASSANIPGLAASPLHF.

The genes are TRBV7-2 and TRBJ2-5; TRBD2 matches 8 bases. CDR3 length equals 14 residues. The ends lost 5 bases at V and 1 base at J; junction bases unmatched: 3. The germline CDR1 and CDR2 sequences are SGHTA and FQGNSA. The CDR3: CASSRGGTQETQYF. The CDR3 nucleotides read TGTGCCAGCAGCCGCGGGGGGACCCAAGAGACCCAGTACTTC.

The chain is built from TRBV2 and TRBJ2-3, with D perhaps matching TRBD1 (5 bases). This CDR3 spans 11 amino acids. The germline CDR1 and CDR2 sequences are SNHLY and FYNNEI. V lost 11 bases to trimming and J lost 0 bases, with 6 bases between them. For the CDR3, the DNA is TGTGCCGGGGCGAGCACAGATACGCAGTATTTT. Translated: CAGASTDTQYF.

This clone occurred once. The chain uses TRBV29-1 and TRBJ2-5; 8 nucleotides agree with TRBD1. CDR3 size: 13 residues. Germline CDR1 SQVTM, CDR2 ANQGSEA. The V segment lost 6 bases and the J segment 4 bases; nucleotides outside the gene matches: 7. This CDR3 is CSVVRGLAETQYF. The CDR3 nucleotides read TGCAGCGTCGTCAGGGGGCTCGCAGAGACCCAGTACTTC.

The chain is built from TRBV29-1 and TRBJ2-3, with D uncertain. Germline assignment: CDR1 SQVTM and CDR2 ANQGSEA. There are 15 residues in the CDR3. The V and J ends lost 4 bases and 0 bases respectively, with 14 bases between them. CDR3 nucleotide sequence: TGCAGCGTTGCGCCGGTAGAGCTTAGCACAGATACGCAGTATTTT. The encoded protein is CSVAPVELSTDTQYF.

The chain links TRBV7-2 to TRBJ2-5, with a possible D match to TRBD1 (5 bases). The CDR3 is 15 amino acids. Germline V gives CDR1 SGHTA, CDR2 FQGNSA. V gave up 0 bases and J gave up 0 bases, with 8 bases separating them. The CDR3 DNA is TGTGCCAGCAGCTTAGCAGGGGCAGACCAAGAGACCCAGTACTTC. Translated, it gives CASSLAGADQETQYF.

The chain uses TRBV5-6 and TRBJ1-6, with 8 bases lining up with TRBD1. Unmatched junction bases numbered 6, after V lost 4 bases and J lost 9 bases. Germline CDR1 SGHDT, CDR2 YYEEEE. The CDR3 extends over 14 amino acids. The CDR3 spells CASSPPGQASPLHF. CDR3 nucleotide sequence: TGTGCCAGCAGCCCACCGGGACAGGCTTCACCCCTCCACTTT.

This chain uses TRBV27 with TRBJ1-4; TRBD1 agrees at 10 bases. Germline loops: CDR1 MNHEY, CDR2 SMNVEV (reference sequence). The length of the CDR3 is 15 residues. The ends lost 2 bases at V and 7 bases at J; junction bases unmatched: 4. CDR3 loop: CASSLTGQGFEKLFF. CDR3 DNA sequence: TGTGCCAGCAGTTTAACGGGACAGGGGTTTGAAAAACTGTTTTTT.

This clone was seen just once. The CDR3 DNA sequence: TGTGCCAGCCGAGTAACAGGGGGCGCCGACAATGAGCAGTTCTTC. This codes for CASRVTGGADNEQFF. The gene calls are TRBV7-9 and TRBJ2-1; 9 bases line up with TRBD1. V gave up 8 bases and J gave up 5 bases; unmatched junction bases: 10. The CDR3 runs 15 residues. Germline CDR1 and CDR2: SEHNR and FQNEAQ (reference sequence).

The chain is built from TRBV11-2 and TRBJ2-2; 11 bases match TRBD2. Trimming cost V 5 bases and J 6 bases; bases outside gene matches: 11. The CDR3 loop spans 17 amino acids. Germline-derived CDR1 and CDR2 are SGHAT and FQNNGV. DNA for the CDR3: TGTGCCAGCAGCAAAAGGGTCGATAGCGGGGGGGCCGGGGAGCTGTTTTTT. It yields the protein CASSKRVDSGGAGELFF.